What follows are 14 T cell receptor beta chains derived from one specimen sequenced in a study of neurological immune-mediated disorders. In TCRdb, the 5' RACE reads were re-called with MiXCR into one record per CDR3 protein. The sample contains tens of thousands of distinct CDR3 sequences, approximately 10% of which appear only once. Sequencing was performed on PBMCs. These TCRs come from a man between 60 and 75 years old in good health.

In this sample, this clonotype turned up many times. The chain employs TRBV7-2 and TRBJ1-1, with 7 bases fitting TRBD1. V dropped 5 bases and J dropped 3; count of bases not matched to a gene: 3. CDR1 and CDR2 from the germline V gene are SGHTA and FQGNSA. CDR3 length equals 13 residues. CDR3: CASSPGGYTEAFF. The CDR3 nucleotides read TGTGCCAGCAGCCCAGGGGGATACACTGAAGCTTTCTTT.

This clonotype came up many times. The chain has TRBV20-1 and TRBJ1-2; 8 nucleotides line up with TRBD1. The germline CDR1 and CDR2 sequences are DFQATT and SNEGSKA (reference sequence). The CDR3 length is 15 residues. The J segment lost 6 bases and the V segment lost 3 bases, leaving 12 bases of the junction unmatched. The chain's CDR3 is CSASSFRGRSNGYTF. The CDR3 DNA reads as TGCAGTGCTAGTTCATTCAGGGGGCGGTCGAATGGCTACACCTTC.

This clonotype has ten or more counts. The chain carries TRBV29-1 and TRBJ1-6, with unresolved D. CDR3 length: 13 residues. Trimming left V 4 bases short and J 9 bases short, with 13 bases between. Germline values: CDR1 SQVTM, CDR2 ANQGSEA. This CDR3 reads CSVAGNPGSPLHF. The DNA for the CDR3 is TGCAGCGTTGCGGGGAACCCTGGTTCACCCCTCCACTTT.

This clonotype was seen many times. V is TRBV20-1 and J is TRBJ2-7; D gene unclear. The V and J ends lost 1 base and 3 bases respectively, with 7 bases between them. The CDR3 spans 12 residues. Germline values: CDR1 DFQATT, CDR2 SNEGSKA (reference sequence). DNA of the CDR3: TGCAGTGCTAGAGCCCCTGACTACGAGCAGTACTTC. This sequence encodes CSARAPDYEQYF.

This clonotype was counted at least ten times. The gene calls are TRBV7-2 and TRBJ1-6, with 8 bases aligning to TRBD1. The CDR3 sequence is 15 residues long. Germline V gives CDR1 SGHTA, CDR2 FQGNSA. V dropped 3 bases and J dropped 6; count of bases not matched to a gene: 4. Here the CDR3 reads CASSFRGPSNSPLHF. The CDR3 nucleotides read TGTGCCAGCAGCTTCAGGGGGCCGAGTAATTCACCCCTCCACTTT.

This clonotype was detected many times. The chain links TRBV6-5 to TRBJ2-5; 8 nucleotides align to TRBD1. Germline V gene lookup returns CDR1 MNHEY and CDR2 SVGAGI. The CDR3 runs 14 residues. J was trimmed by 4 bases and V by 2 bases; bases with no gene match: 3. This CDR3 reads CASSYAGGGETQYF. The CDR3 DNA reads as TGTGCCAGCAGTTACGCAGGGGGCGGAGAGACCCAGTACTTC.

This clonotype was seen at least ten times. This chain uses TRBV28 with TRBJ2-1; 13 bases align to TRBD2. Germline assignment: CDR1 MDHEN and CDR2 SYDVKM. V lost 5 bases to trimming and J lost 1 base; unmatched junction nucleotides: 8. This CDR3 spans 18 amino acids. The CDR3 region has the DNA TGTGCCAGCAGTCCTGGACTAGCGGGGGCCCTATCCTACAATGAGCAGTTCTTC. Protein: CASSPGLAGALSYNEQFF.

This clonotype was seen ten or more times. The gene calls are TRBV18 and TRBJ2-7, with TRBD2 matching 9 bases. CDR1 and CDR2 from the germline V gene are KGHSH and LQKENI. The CDR3 is 17 residues long. V lost 0 bases to trimming and J lost 0 bases; unmatched junction nucleotides: 6. The CDR3 reads CASSPPTAGGFSYEQYF. The CDR3 DNA sequence: TGTGCCAGCTCACCACCGACAGCGGGGGGTTTCTCCTACGAGCAGTACTTC.

The chain employs TRBV6-5 and TRBJ1-2, with unresolved D. Trimming pared 8 bases from V and 3 bases from J, leaving 7 bases between. The CDR3 spans 11 residues. Germline-derived CDR1 and CDR2 are MNHEY and SVGAGI. Here the CDR3 DNA reads TGTGCCAGCCGGGCAGACTATGGCTACACCTTC. Its protein product is CASRADYGYTF.

This clonotype was counted ten times or more. The V gene is TRBV10-3, the J gene TRBJ1-1; D ambiguous. CDR3 length: 13 amino acids. The V end lost 2 bases, the J end lost 6 bases, and 10 bases lay between the germline ends. CDR1 and CDR2 from the germline V gene are ENHRY and SYGVKD. CDR3 coding DNA: TGTGCCATCAGTGAGGGATTGAAGGCTGAAGCTTTCTTT. It translates to CAISEGLKAEAFF.

There are many counts of this clonotype. The chain employs TRBV28 and TRBJ2-2; D unclear. This CDR3 comprises 11 residues. V lost 6 bases to trimming and J lost 6 bases, with 5 bases between them. Germline values: CDR1 MDHEN, CDR2 SYDVKM. The CDR3 loop is CASSMSGELFF. CDR3 in DNA: TGTGCCAGCAGCATGTCCGGGGAGCTGTTTTTT.

This clonotype showed up many times. The chain is built from TRBV7-2 and TRBJ1-3; possible D gene TRBD1, 6 bases. Trimming took 6 bases from V and 4 from J, leaving 16 bases between them. The CDR3 is 15 residues long. Germline CDR1 is SGHTA and CDR2 is FQGNSA. DNA of the CDR3: TGTGCCAGCAGGGCCCGGGGGGGGCAAGGAAACACCATATATTTT. Its translation is CASRARGGQGNTIYF.

Ten or more counts support this clonotype. V and J are TRBV20-1 and TRBJ2-1; 10 bases are a match to TRBD2. The V segment lost 0 bases and the J segment 8 bases; nucleotides outside the gene matches: 7. The CDR3 runs 15 residues. The germline V gene has CDR1 DFQATT and CDR2 SNEGSKA (reference sequence). In DNA form, the CDR3 reads TGCAGTGCTAGAGACCGTACTAGCGGGGTCTATGAGCAGTTCTTC. Translated: CSARDRTSGVYEQFF.

This clonotype was counted once. Germline is not matched at one junction end, which may reflect a read error. The V gene is TRBV5-4, the J gene TRBJ2-1; 8 bases map to TRBD1. Germline assignment: CDR1 SGHNT and CDR2 YYREEE (reference sequence). The CDR3 is 15 residues long. The CDR3 nucleotides are TGTGCCAGCAGCACACAGGGGGTACTTTTCAATGAGCGGTTCTTC. This sequence encodes CASSTQGVLFNERFF.